This TCR beta chain is drawn from a study of molecular identifiers for immune sequencing clone quantification. Study summary: Four of five splits of RNA from around 18,000 or 91,000 naive CD8 cells were sequenced in replicates.

This clonotype was picked up many times. The antigen is not known. CDR3 length: 16 residues. Deletions cut 9 bases from V and 3 bases from J, with 24 bases between. Germline assignment: CDR1 SGHRS and CDR2 YFSETQ. The study, taken as a whole, reports: Single-cell amounts of spiked Jurkat TCR RNA were reportedly detectable among about a million naive cells.

Previously described methods and listed TCR primers produced bulk TCR libraries. TCRdb independently ran MiXCR on the PCR reads; one entry per CDR3 protein. Of 490,000 or so distinct CDR3 sequences in the sample, around 23% were seen once. The sample was naive CD8+ T cells from blood, with Jurkat cell RNA spiked in. Subset noted: FACS-sorted CD8+CD4-CCR7+CD45RA+ naive T cells. The rearrangement joins TRBV5-1 to TRBJ2-5, with D possibly being TRBD1 (6 bases). This TCR derives from a human donor in good health. Some libraries in this study had Jurkat cell RNA spiked in. In DNA, the CDR3 is TGCGCCACCACACCCGGGCCAGGAAAGGGGGAAGAGACCCAGTACTTC. Encoded protein: CATTPGPGKGEETQYF.